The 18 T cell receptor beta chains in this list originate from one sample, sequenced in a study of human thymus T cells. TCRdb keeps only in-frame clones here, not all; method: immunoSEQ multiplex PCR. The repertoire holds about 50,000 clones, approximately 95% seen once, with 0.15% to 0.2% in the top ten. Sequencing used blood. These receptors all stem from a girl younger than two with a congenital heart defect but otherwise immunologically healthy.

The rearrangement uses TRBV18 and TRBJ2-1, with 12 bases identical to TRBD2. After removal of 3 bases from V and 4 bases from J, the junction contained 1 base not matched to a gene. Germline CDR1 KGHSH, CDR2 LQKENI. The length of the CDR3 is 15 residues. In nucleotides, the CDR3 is TGTGCCAGCTCACCCGGACTAGCGGGATACAATGAGCAGTTCTTC. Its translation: CASSPGLAGYNEQFF.

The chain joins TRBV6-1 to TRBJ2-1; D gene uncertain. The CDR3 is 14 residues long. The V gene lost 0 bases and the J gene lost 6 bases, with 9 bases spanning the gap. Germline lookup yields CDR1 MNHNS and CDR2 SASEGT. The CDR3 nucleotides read TGTGCCAGCAGTGAAGCGCTGGGCATCAATGAGCAGTTCTTC. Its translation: CASSEALGINEQFF.

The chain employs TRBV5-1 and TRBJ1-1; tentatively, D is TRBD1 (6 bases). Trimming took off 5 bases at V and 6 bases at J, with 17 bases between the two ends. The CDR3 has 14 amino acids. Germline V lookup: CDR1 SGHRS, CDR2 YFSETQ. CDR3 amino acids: CASRILTGGAEAFF. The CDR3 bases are TGCGCCAGCAGGATCCTGACAGGCGGGGCTGAAGCTTTCTTT.

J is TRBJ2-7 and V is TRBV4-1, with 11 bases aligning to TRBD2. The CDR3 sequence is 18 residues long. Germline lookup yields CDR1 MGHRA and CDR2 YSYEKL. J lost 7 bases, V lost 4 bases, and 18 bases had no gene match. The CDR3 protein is CASSLTPGLAEGDGEQYF. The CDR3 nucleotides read TGCGCCAGCAGCCTTACTCCGGGACTAGCGGAGGGGGACGGGGAGCAGTACTTC.

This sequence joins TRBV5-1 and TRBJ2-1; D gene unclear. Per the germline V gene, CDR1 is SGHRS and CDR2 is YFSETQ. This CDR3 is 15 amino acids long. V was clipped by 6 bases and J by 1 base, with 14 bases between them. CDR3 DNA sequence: TGCGCCAGCACCCGGGCGGTGTATTCCTACAATGAGCAGTTCTTC. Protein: CASTRAVYSYNEQFF.

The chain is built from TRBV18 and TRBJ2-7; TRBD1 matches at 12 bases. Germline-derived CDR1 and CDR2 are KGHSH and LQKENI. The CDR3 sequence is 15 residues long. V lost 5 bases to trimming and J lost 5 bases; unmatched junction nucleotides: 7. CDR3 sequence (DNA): TGTGCCAGCTCAGCATCGGGACAGGGGGCCGACGAGCAGTACTTC. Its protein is CASSASGQGADEQYF.

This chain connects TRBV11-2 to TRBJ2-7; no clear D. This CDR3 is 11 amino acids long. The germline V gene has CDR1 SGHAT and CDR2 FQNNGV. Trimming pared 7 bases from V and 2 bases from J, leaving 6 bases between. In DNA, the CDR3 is TGTGCCAGCACCTCCCCCTACGAGCAGTACTTC. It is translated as CASTSPYEQYF.

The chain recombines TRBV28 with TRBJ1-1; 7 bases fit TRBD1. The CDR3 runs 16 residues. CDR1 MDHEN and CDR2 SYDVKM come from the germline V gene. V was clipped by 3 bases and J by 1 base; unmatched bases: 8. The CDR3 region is CASSFSRQGANTEAFF. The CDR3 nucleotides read TGTGCCAGCAGTTTTTCCCGACAGGGAGCGAACACTGAAGCTTTCTTT.

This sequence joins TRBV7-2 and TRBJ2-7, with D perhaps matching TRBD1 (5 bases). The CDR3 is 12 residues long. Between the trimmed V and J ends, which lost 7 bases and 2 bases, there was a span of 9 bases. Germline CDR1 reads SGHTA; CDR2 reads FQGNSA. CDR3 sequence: CASTTGPYEQYF. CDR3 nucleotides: TGTGCCAGCACAACAGGTCCCTACGAGCAGTACTTC. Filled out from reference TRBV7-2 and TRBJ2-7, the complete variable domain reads GAGVSQSPSNKVTEKGKDVELRCDPISGHTALYWYRQSLGQGLEFLIYFQGNSAPDKSGLPSDRFSAERTGGSVSTLTIQRTQQEDSAVYLCASTTGPYEQYFGPGTRLTVT.

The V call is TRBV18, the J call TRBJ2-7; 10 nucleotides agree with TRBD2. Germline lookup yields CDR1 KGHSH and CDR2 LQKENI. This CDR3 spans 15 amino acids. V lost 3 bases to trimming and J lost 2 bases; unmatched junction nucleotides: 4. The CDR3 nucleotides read TGTGCCAGCTCACCCGGACTAGCGGATACCTACGAGCAGTACTTC. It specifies CASSPGLADTYEQYF.

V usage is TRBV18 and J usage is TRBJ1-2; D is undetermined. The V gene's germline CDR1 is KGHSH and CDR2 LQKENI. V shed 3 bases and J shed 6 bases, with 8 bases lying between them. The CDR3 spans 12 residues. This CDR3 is CASSPSGDGYTF. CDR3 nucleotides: TGTGCCAGCTCACCCTCTGGGGATGGCTACACCTTC.

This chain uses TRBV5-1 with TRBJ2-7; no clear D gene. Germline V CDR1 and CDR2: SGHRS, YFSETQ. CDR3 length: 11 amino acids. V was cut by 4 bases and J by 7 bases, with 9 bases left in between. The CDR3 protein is CASSLDREQYF. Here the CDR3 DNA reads TGCGCCAGCAGCCTCGATCGGGAGCAGTACTTC.

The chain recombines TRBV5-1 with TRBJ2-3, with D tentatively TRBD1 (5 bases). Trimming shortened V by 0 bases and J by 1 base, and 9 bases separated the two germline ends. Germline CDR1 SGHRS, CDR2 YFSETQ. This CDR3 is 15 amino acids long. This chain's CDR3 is CASSLALGGTDTQYF. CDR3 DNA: TGCGCCAGCAGCTTGGCATTAGGGGGCACAGATACGCAGTATTTT.

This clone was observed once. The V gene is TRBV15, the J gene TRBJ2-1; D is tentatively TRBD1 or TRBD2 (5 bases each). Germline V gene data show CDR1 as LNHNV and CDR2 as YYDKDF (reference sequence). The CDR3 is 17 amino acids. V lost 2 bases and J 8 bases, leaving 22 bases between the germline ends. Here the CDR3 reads CATSRPRGPGTVDEQFF. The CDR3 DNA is TGTGCCACCAGCAGACCCCGGGGCCCCGGGACGGTCGATGAGCAGTTCTTC.

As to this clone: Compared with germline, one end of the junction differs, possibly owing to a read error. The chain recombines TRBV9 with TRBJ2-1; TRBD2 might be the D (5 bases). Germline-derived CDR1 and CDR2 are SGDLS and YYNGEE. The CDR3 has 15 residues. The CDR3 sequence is CASSVGGSSNNEQFF. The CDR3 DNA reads TGTGCCAGCAGCGTCGGAGGATCCTCCAACAATGAGCAGTTCTTC.

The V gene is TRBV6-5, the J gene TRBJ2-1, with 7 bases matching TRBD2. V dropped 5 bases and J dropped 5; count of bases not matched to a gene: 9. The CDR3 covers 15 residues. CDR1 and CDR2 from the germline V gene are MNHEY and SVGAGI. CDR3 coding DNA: TGTGCCAGCAGTCAGATAGAGGCGGGAGACAATGAGCAGTTCTTC. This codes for CASSQIEAGDNEQFF.

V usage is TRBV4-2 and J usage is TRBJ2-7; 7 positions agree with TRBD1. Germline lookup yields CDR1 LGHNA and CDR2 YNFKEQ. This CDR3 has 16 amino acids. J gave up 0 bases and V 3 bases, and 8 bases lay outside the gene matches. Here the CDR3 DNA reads TGTGCCAGCAGCCATCTTACAGGGGTGAGCTCCTACGAGCAGTACTTC. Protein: CASSHLTGVSSYEQYF.

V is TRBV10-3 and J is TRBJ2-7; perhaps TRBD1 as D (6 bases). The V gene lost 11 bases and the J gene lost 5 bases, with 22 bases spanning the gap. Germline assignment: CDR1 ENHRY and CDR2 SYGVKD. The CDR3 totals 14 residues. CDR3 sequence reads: CAAWTAGVSDEQYF. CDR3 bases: TGTGCCGCTTGGACGGCAGGGGTTAGCGACGAGCAGTACTTC.